Listed here are 30 T cell receptor beta chains from one sample, sequenced in a study of graft-versus-host responses after intestinal transplantation. These receptors' targets are unknown. The protocol was immunoSEQ multiplex PCR, while the TCRdb copy is restricted to in-frame clones and leaves out a portion. The sample holds 90,000 to 120,000 clones, 80% to 90% seen once. Specimen: unstimulated CD4+ T cells sorted from spleen or lymph node cells, collected before transplant. The receptor source for this set is a human donor who was the organ donor for an intestinal transplant.

The chain joins TRBV5-1 to TRBJ2-5; 14 nucleotides align to TRBD2. J gave up 4 bases and V 0 bases, and 2 bases lay outside the gene matches. In germline, CDR1 is SGHRS, CDR2 YFSETQ. CDR3 length: 16 residues. The CDR3: CASSLGLAGGRETQYF. The CDR3 DNA reads as TGCGCCAGCAGCTTGGGACTAGCGGGGGGGAGAGAGACCCAGTACTTC.

The chain combines TRBV10-1 with TRBJ2-7; perhaps TRBD2 as D (5 bases). The CDR3 spans 18 residues. CDR1 is WNHNN and CDR2 is SYGVQD in the germline V gene (reference sequence). Deletions cut 8 bases from V and 6 bases from J, with 32 bases between. The CDR3 region is CASDAKGSSYPVGGEQYF. CDR3 sequence (DNA): TGCGCCAGCGATGCGAAAGGGTCATCATACCCCGTAGGAGGCGAGCAGTACTTC.

The V gene is TRBV6-1, the J gene TRBJ1-5; 9 nucleotides align to TRBD1. Trimming cost V 6 bases and J 7 bases; bases outside gene matches: 4. Germline values: CDR1 MNHNS, CDR2 SASEGT. This CDR3 is built from 13 residues. The CDR3 coding sequence is TGTGCCAGCAGGAGACAGGGGGACCAGCCCCAGCATTTT. This encodes CASRRQGDQPQHF.

The chain recombines TRBV5-1 with TRBJ2-1; 11 bases align to TRBD2. Germline loops: CDR1 SGHRS, CDR2 YFSETQ. The trim removed 2 bases at V and 4 bases at J, leaving 2 bases unmatched. This CDR3 comprises 15 residues. CDR3 DNA sequence: TGCGCCAGCAGCTTTACTAGCGGGGGTTACAATGAGCAGTTCTTC. This translates into CASSFTSGGYNEQFF.

The gene calls are TRBV11-2 and TRBJ2-5; TRBD2 agrees at 8 bases. This CDR3 has 16 amino acids. Per the germline V gene, CDR1 is SGHAT and CDR2 is FQNNGV. V gave up 5 bases and J gave up 1 base; unmatched junction bases: 9. The CDR3 DNA sequence: TGTGCCAGCAGCCGGCAAGGGCGGGGGGTCCAAGAGACCCAGTACTTC. Its protein product is CASSRQGRGVQETQYF. The full variable domain, with the rest looked up from reference TRBV11-2 and TRBJ2-5, is EAGVAQSPRYKIIEKRQSVAFWCNPISGHATLYWYQQILGQGPKLLIQFQNNGVVDDSQLPKDRFSAERLKGVDSTLKIQPAKLEDSAVYLCASSRQGRGVQETQYFGPGTRLLVL.

V gene TRBV14 combines with J gene TRBJ2-5, with D perhaps matching TRBD1 (6 bases). The CDR3 runs to 14 residues. Germline V CDR1 and CDR2: SGHDN, FVKESK. V was cut by 4 bases and J by 1 base, with 10 bases left in between. DNA of the CDR3: TGTGCCAGCAGCCCGTACAGGGTCCAAGAGACCCAGTACTTC. Amino acids: CASSPYRVQETQYF.

The chain couples TRBV5-1 to TRBJ2-3; perhaps TRBD1 as D (5 bases). Per germline, CDR1 SGHRS and CDR2 YFSETQ. The ends were cut back, 1 base at V and 6 bases at J, with 24 bases in the middle. This CDR3 is 18 amino acids long. As DNA, the CDR3 is TGCGCCAGCAGCTTGCAGTCACCGGGCCTCAGGGTAGTGGATACGCAGTATTTT. Translated, it gives CASSLQSPGLRVVDTQYF. Full variable domain (rest looked up from reference TRBV5-1 and TRBJ2-3): KAGVTQTPRYLIKTRGQQVTLSCSPISGHRSVSWYQQTPGQGLQFLFEYFSETQRNKGNFPGRFSGRQFSNSRSEMNVSTLELGDSALYLCASSLQSPGLRVVDTQYFGPGTRLTVL.

This clone was counted only a few times. The chain is built from TRBV11-3 and TRBJ2-1, with a weak D call TRBD2 (6 bases). The V and J ends lost 3 bases and 15 bases respectively, with 24 bases between them. Germline loops: CDR1 SGHNT, CDR2 YENEEA. This CDR3 region has 15 residues. CDR3 sequence: CASSFGTRVGDESFF. The CDR3, as DNA: TGTGCCAGCAGCTTTGGGACTCGGGTGGGTGACGAGTCGTTCTTC.

This clone showed up just once. This chain's CDR3 is CASRTSDRGNSPLHF. The CDR3 nucleotides are TGTGCCAGCAGGACCTCAGACAGGGGAAATTCACCCCTCCACTTT. The rearrangement joins TRBV2 to TRBJ1-6; 8 positions match TRBD1. The CDR3 is 15 residues long. Germline V gives CDR1 SNHLY, CDR2 FYNNEI. V lost 6 bases, J lost 7 bases, and 8 bases stayed unmatched.

The chain carries TRBV5-4 and TRBJ2-1, with D possibly being TRBD2 (6 bases). In germline, CDR1 is SGHNT, CDR2 YYREEE (reference sequence). Trimming shortened V by 3 bases and J by 4 bases, and 17 bases separated the two germline ends. CDR3 length: 16 residues. Here the CDR3 reads CASSSIHQRAYNEQFF. CDR3 DNA sequence: TGTGCCAGCAGCTCCATTCATCAGCGGGCTTACAATGAGCAGTTCTTC.

This clone is labeled medium-sized. V is TRBV4-2 and J is TRBJ2-7, with 11 bases fitting TRBD2. V was clipped by 3 bases and J by 3 bases; unmatched bases: 4. Germline assignment: CDR1 LGHNA and CDR2 YNFKEQ. This CDR3 region has 15 residues. Here the CDR3 reads CASSQDLAGGYEQYF. The CDR3 DNA follows: TGTGCCAGCAGCCAGGATCTAGCGGGAGGCTACGAGCAGTACTTC.

This sequence joins TRBV2 and TRBJ1-5; D unclear. The CDR3 has 14 residues. The germline gives CDR1 SNHLY, CDR2 FYNNEI. V shed 7 bases and J shed 0 bases, with 10 bases lying between them. In DNA form, the CDR3 reads TGTGCCAGCACGGGCACCTATAGCAATCAGCCCCAGCATTTT. This encodes CASTGTYSNQPQHF.

The V call is TRBV5-6, the J call TRBJ1-1; the D gene is possibly TRBD1 (6 bases). The germline V gene encodes CDR1 SGHDT and CDR2 YYEEEE. CDR3 length: 14 amino acids. V was shortened by 0 bases and J by 5 bases, with 11 bases between the two germline ends. The CDR3 reads CASSLAGVETEAFF. The CDR3 bases are TGTGCCAGCAGCTTGGCAGGGGTAGAGACTGAAGCTTTCTTT. Full variable domain (remainder filled in from reference TRBV5-6 and TRBJ1-1): DAGVTQSPTHLIKTRGQQVTLRCSPKSGHDTVSWYQQALGQGPQFIFQYYEEEERQRGNFPDRFSGHQFPNYSSELNVNALLLGDSALYLCASSLAGVETEAFFGQGTRLTVV.

The chain employs TRBV14 and TRBJ2-1, with TRBD2 identical over 7 bases. Germline CDR1 reads SGHDN; CDR2 reads FVKESK. CDR3 length: 16 amino acids. Losses at the gene ends were 4 bases for V and 0 bases for J; bases not matched to a gene: 6. This CDR3 is CASSRIRDYSYNEQFF. CDR3 sequence (DNA): TGTGCCAGCAGCCGCATCCGGGACTACTCCTACAATGAGCAGTTCTTC.

V and J are TRBV12-2 and TRBJ2-1; the table's D call TRBD2 went unverified against the DNA. TRBV12-2 is a pseudogene segment. This CDR3 has 21 residues. The CDR3 spells CASRLDGIAGRAFGSYNEQFF. CDR3 coding DNA: TGTGCAAGTCGCTTAGATGGTATAGCGGGGAGGGCATTCGGCTCCTACAATGAGCAGTTCTTC.

As DNA, the CDR3 is TGCGCCAGCAGCCTAGAGGTTAGCAATCAGCCCCAGCATTTT. Its protein is CASSLEVSNQPQHF. V is TRBV4-3 and J is TRBJ1-5; D is undetermined. V lost 4 bases, J lost 0 bases, and 7 bases lay in between. CDR1 is LGHNA and CDR2 is YSLEER in the germline V gene. This CDR3 is built from 14 residues.

The genes are TRBV5-4 and TRBJ2-2, with D tentatively TRBD1 or TRBD2 (5 bases each). Trimming removed 4 bases from V and 1 base from J, with 14 bases in between. This CDR3 has 16 residues. Germline assignment: CDR1 SGHNT and CDR2 YYREEE (reference sequence). Written as DNA, the CDR3 is TGTGCCAGCAGCCCCCGGGGACGGGGGAACACCGGGGAGCTGTTTTTT. Amino acid sequence: CASSPRGRGNTGELFF.

The chain uses TRBV5-1 and TRBJ2-3, with D tentatively TRBD2 (6 bases). CDR3 size: 14 residues. Trimming took 2 bases from V and 4 from J, leaving 11 bases between them. Germline CDR1 is SGHRS and CDR2 is YFSETQ. DNA for the CDR3: TGCGCCAGCAGCTTATCTAGCGAACCAGATACGCAGTATTTT. Protein product: CASSLSSEPDTQYF.

This sequence joins TRBV18 and TRBJ1-2; D unresolved. Trimming pared 4 bases from V and 1 base from J, leaving 16 bases between. The CDR3 is 16 amino acids. The germline CDR1 and CDR2 sequences are KGHSH and LQKENI. The CDR3 spells CASSLALQRVNYGYTF. In DNA form, the CDR3 reads TGTGCCAGCTCACTTGCTCTTCAACGGGTTAACTATGGCTACACCTTC.

The CDR3 loop is CASSPGTSGNEQFF. CDR3 in DNA: TGTGCCAGCAGCCCCGGGACTAGCGGCAATGAGCAGTTCTTC. The chain combines TRBV11-3 with TRBJ2-1; 11 bases agree with TRBD2. CDR1 and CDR2 (germline): SGHNT, YENEEA. V shed 5 bases and J 6 bases; nucleotides not matched to a gene: 3. The CDR3 sequence is 14 residues long.

This clone was seen only once. The chain has TRBV19 and TRBJ1-2; D is ambiguous. Germline assignment: CDR1 LNHDA and CDR2 SQIVND (reference sequence). The CDR3 has 16 residues. Trimming removed 3 bases from V and 2 bases from J, with 16 bases in between. CDR3 region: CASSISGRQANYGYTF. CDR3 sequence (DNA): TGTGCCAGTAGTATCTCCGGGCGGCAGGCAAACTATGGCTACACCTTC. The full variable domain, its missing parts supplied by reference TRBV19 and TRBJ1-2, is DGGITQSPKYLFRKEGQNVTLSCEQNLNHDAMYWYRQDPGQGLRLIYYSQIVNDFQKGDIAEGYSVSREKKESFPLTVTSAQKNPTAFYLCASSISGRQANYGYTFGSGTRLTVV.

This clone appeared a few times. This rearrangement joins TRBV6-1 to TRBJ2-2; D uncertain. The CDR3 is 12 residues long. The V end was cut by 6 bases, the J end by 3 bases, with 5 bases between. Germline V gene sequence: CDR1 MNHNS, CDR2 SASEGT. CDR3 DNA: TGTGCCAGCAGAGTAGACACCGGGGAGCTGTTTTTT. Translating gives CASRVDTGELFF.

The rearrangement links TRBV5-1 to TRBJ2-5; D call uncertain. The V end was cut by 0 bases, the J end by 1 base, with 4 bases between. This CDR3 is built from 13 residues. CDR1 and CDR2 (germline): SGHRS, YFSETQ. The CDR3 nucleotides are TGCGCCAGCAGCTTGGACATCCAAGAGACCCAGTACTTC. Amino acid sequence: CASSLDIQETQYF.

The CDR3 protein is CASSLDRAGGSKETQYF. Written as DNA, the CDR3 is TGCGCCAGCAGCTTGGATCGAGCGGGAGGGTCCAAAGAGACCCAGTACTTC. The chain recombines TRBV5-1 with TRBJ2-5, with TRBD2 matching over 10 bases. Germline CDR1 is SGHRS and CDR2 is YFSETQ. J was trimmed by 3 bases and V by 0 bases; bases with no gene match: 8. The CDR3 spans 17 residues.

This chain links TRBV5-1 with TRBJ1-6, with 10 bases matching TRBD1. In germline, CDR1 is SGHRS, CDR2 YFSETQ. The CDR3 runs to 15 residues. Trimming at V came to 4 bases and at J to 5 bases, leaving 3 bases not matched to a gene. CDR3 sequence (DNA): TGCGCCAGCAGCCTAGGGACAGGGGATAATTCACCCCTCCACTTT. The encoded protein is CASSLGTGDNSPLHF.

In its sample, this clone was seen a few times. The rearrangement links TRBV10-3 to TRBJ1-1; D possibly corresponds to TRBD1 (6 bases). The V end lost 6 bases, the J end lost 1 base, and 15 bases lay between the germline ends. The CDR3 extends over 15 amino acids. CDR1 is ENHRY and CDR2 is SYGVKD in the germline V gene. CDR3 sequence: CAISPTGPANTEAFF. In DNA form, the CDR3 reads TGTGCCATCAGCCCCACAGGGCCGGCGAACACTGAAGCTTTCTTT.

This clone was detected only once. The chain joins TRBV11-3 to TRBJ1-3; no definite D call. Germline CDR1 is SGHNT and CDR2 is YENEEA. The CDR3 is 14 residues long. Trimming removed 3 bases at V and 7 bases at J, with 13 bases between. CDR3 coding DNA: TGTGCCAGCAGCTTTTCCCGGGGAAGCAACACCATATATTTT. Its protein product is CASSFSRGSNTIYF. Drawing the rest from reference TRBV11-3 and TRBJ1-3, the complete variable domain is EAGVVQSPRYKIIEKKQPVAFWCNPISGHNTLYWYLQNLGQGPELLIRYENEEAVDDSQLPKDRFSAERLKGVDSTLKIQPAELGDSAVYLCASSFSRGSNTIYFGEGSWLTVV.

This clone appeared a single time. The chain combines TRBV10-1 with TRBJ2-7; a possible D gene is TRBD1 (5 bases). The germline V gene has CDR1 WNHNN and CDR2 SYGVQD (reference sequence). Trimming took off 0 bases at V and 8 bases at J, with 11 bases between the two ends. The CDR3 length is 13 residues. DNA of the CDR3: TGCGCCAGCAGTGAGTCGGCAGGGAAAAAGCAGTACTTC. This translates into CASSESAGKKQYF.

The rearrangement uses TRBV30 and TRBJ1-2; D ambiguous. The CDR3 is made up of 13 amino acids. Germline loops: CDR1 GTSNPN, CDR2 SVGIG (reference sequence). V lost 0 bases, J lost 4 bases, and 9 bases lay in between. The CDR3 loop is CAWSVIGSYGYTF. Written as DNA, the CDR3 is TGTGCCTGGAGTGTTATTGGGTCCTATGGCTACACCTTC.

V gene TRBV4-1 combines with J gene TRBJ2-3, with D possibly being TRBD1 (5 bases). CDR3 length equals 14 residues. Germline CDR1 is MGHRA and CDR2 is YSYEKL. Trimming removed 1 base at V and 5 bases at J, with 10 bases between. CDR3 loop: CASSQGGFQDTQYF. DNA of the CDR3: TGCGCCAGCAGCCAAGGGGGCTTTCAAGATACGCAGTATTTT.